A selection of T cell receptor beta chains follows, all from one sample in a study of read filtering for tumor transcriptome and immune sequencing. TCRdb processed the reads anew with MiXCR; each CDR3 protein has one entry. This table has about 62,000 distinct CDR3 sequences, roughly 18% appearing once. Material: a population of CD138-negative cells sorted from bone marrow. The origin of the receptors is a donor at least 40 years old with multiple myeloma. Each CDR3 is given with its conserved first and last residue. D genes are given only for firm matches. The listing skips clone size in some rows; elsewhere it reads once, few, many or a size class.

TRBD1	TRBV18	TRBJ1-2	many	CASSPTGATNYGYTF	TGTGCCAGCTCACCCACAGGGGCGACTAACTATGGCTACACCTTC
TRBD1	TRBV5-1	TRBJ2-7	many	CASSSGTGRSYEQYF	TGCGCCAGCAGCTCCGGGACAGGTCGCTCCTACGAGCAGTACTTC
NA	TRBV5-1	TRBJ2-7	many	CASTAGTLGEQYF	TGCGCCAGCACCGCCGGGACCCTCGGTGAGCAGTACTTC
NA	TRBV3-1	TRBJ2-3	NA	CASSQERSGRQYF	TGTGCCAGCAGCCAAGAGCGGTCAGGGCGGCAGTATTTT
TRBD2	TRBV20-1	TRBJ2-1	medium-sized	CSATGTSDEQFF	TGCAGTGCTACCGGGACTAGCGATGAGCAGTTCTTC
NA	TRBV15	TRBJ1-1	many	CATSRDHAGTEAFF	TGTGCCACCAGCAGAGATCACGCAGGTACTGAAGCTTTCTTT
TRBD2	TRBV7-6	TRBJ2-1	many	CASSFGGGTYNEQFF	TGTGCCAGCAGCTTTGGCGGGGGTACCTACAATGAGCAGTTCTTC
TRBD1	TRBV7-3	TRBJ2-1	medium-sized	CASSSDRALYNEQFF	TGTGCCAGCAGCTCCGACAGGGCCTTGTACAATGAGCAGTTCTTC
TRBD2	TRBV6-1	TRBJ2-6	many	CASRGTTGANVLTF	TGTGCCAGCAGAGGGACTACTGGGGCCAACGTCCTGACTTTC
NA	TRBV28	TRBJ2-7	many	CASQGGPYEQYF	TGTGCCAGCCAGGGGGGGCCCTACGAGCAGTACTTC
NA	TRBV7-3	TRBJ2-3	many	CASSLLGGLEDTQYF	TGTGCCAGCAGCTTATTGGGGGGGCTGGAAGATACGCAGTATTTT
TRBD1	TRBV28	TRBJ2-5	many	CASRGTGAGETQYF	TGTGCCAGCAGGGGGACAGGGGCGGGGGAGACCCAGTACTTC
TRBD2	TRBV6-2/TRBV6-3	TRBJ2-1	many	CASSTDAGGPQGYNEQFF	TGTGCCAGCAGTACCGACGCGGGAGGGCCTCAGGGTTACAATGAGCAGTTCTTC
TRBD1	TRBV20-1	TRBJ2-5	many	CSVNTGGSETQYF	TGCAGTGTTAACACAGGGGGCAGCGAGACCCAGTACTTC
TRBD2	TRBV7-9	TRBJ2-7	many	CASSLSPIWGGSPYEQYF	TGTGCCAGCAGCTTATCCCCCATCTGGGGGGGGAGCCCCTACGAGCAGTACTTC
NA	TRBV19	TRBJ2-1	NA	CASSKQGGNEQFF	TGTGCCAGTAGTAAACAGGGAGGCAATGAGCAGTTCTTC
NA	TRBV7-9	TRBJ2-7	many	CASSFSGTYDEQYF	TGTGCCAGCAGCTTTTCGGGGACCTACGACGAGCAGTACTTC
NA	TRBV14	TRBJ1-5	many	CASSQMRRGTSYRPQHF	TGTGCCAGCAGCCAAATGCGCAGGGGAACCTCCTATAGGCCCCAGCATTTT
NA	TRBV11-3	TRBJ2-2	many	CASSTTGVSGELFF	TGTGCCAGCAGCACAACGGGGGTCTCAGGGGAGCTGTTTTTT
NA	TRBV12-3/TRBV12-4	TRBJ1-1	many	CASSFGNTEAFF	TGTGCCAGCAGTTTCGGGAACACTGAAGCTTTCTTT
NA	TRBV19	TRBJ2-3	many	CASSTFTDTQYF	TGTGCCAGTAGTACCTTCACAGATACGCAGTATTTT
NA	TRBV28	TRBJ1-5	many	CASSLGRQSNQPQHF	TGTGCCAGCAGTTTAGGGCGACAGTCCAATCAGCCCCAGCATTTT
NA	TRBV19	TRBJ2-3	many	CASSIQDTQYF	TGTGCCAGTAGTATCCAAGATACGCAGTATTTT
TRBD1	TRBV11-1	TRBJ1-1	few	CASSQGAWAFF	TGTGCCAGCAGCCAGGGGGCTTGGGCTTTCTTT
NA	TRBV29-1	TRBJ1-1	many	CSVEDLGGRTEAFF	TGCAGCGTTGAAGATCTGGGTGGGAGGACTGAAGCTTTCTTT
NA	TRBV10-2	TRBJ2-1	many	CASRDSGSSYNEQFF	TGCGCCAGCAGGGATAGCGGAAGCTCCTACAATGAGCAGTTCTTC
NA	TRBV7-9	TRBJ1-4	many	CASSLTGLEKLFF	TGTGCCAGCAGCTTAACGGGGCTTGAAAAACTGTTTTTT
TRBD1	TRBV24-1	TRBJ2-3	many	CATSDPGQDGTDTQYF	TGTGCCACCAGTGACCCCGGACAGGACGGCACAGATACGCAGTATTTT
TRBD2	TRBV20-1	TRBJ2-3	NA	CSARTSLGTDTQYF	TGCAGTGCCAGGACTAGCTTAGGCACAGATACGCAGTATTTT
NA	TRBV7-2	TRBJ2-1	many	CASSPQRAGEQFF	TGTGCCAGCAGCCCCCAGAGGGCGGGTGAGCAGTTCTTC
NA	TRBV4-2	TRBJ2-7	many	CASSQERVLEGEQYF	TGTGCCAGCAGCCAAGAACGGGTACTAGAGGGCGAGCAGTACTTC
NA	TRBV20-1	TRBJ2-3	NA	CSASADTQYF	TGCAGTGCTAGTGCAGATACGCAGTATTTT
NA	TRBV12-3/TRBV12-4	TRBJ1-5	many	CASSLEGWSNQPQHF	TGTGCCAGCAGTTTAGAGGGTTGGAGCAATCAGCCCCAGCATTTT
TRBD2	TRBV5-1	TRBJ2-3	many	CASSLAGGDTQYF	TGCGCCAGCAGCTTAGCGGGAGGAGATACGCAGTATTTT
NA	TRBV11-2	TRBJ2-1	many	CASSLAGANNEQFF	TGTGCCAGCAGCTTAGCCGGGGCGAACAATGAGCAGTTCTTC
NA	TRBV11-2	TRBJ2-5	many	CASSHGLAFSAAETQYF	TGTGCCAGCAGCCATGGCCTAGCCTTCTCAGCGGCGGAGACCCAGTACTTC
NA	TRBV28	TRBJ2-3	many	CASTEVGTDTQYF	TGTGCCAGCACGGAGGTTGGGACAGATACGCAGTATTTT
NA	TRBV2	TRBJ2-3	many	CASSRSSDTQYF	TGTGCCAGCAGCAGGTCTTCAGATACGCAGTATTTT
TRBD1	TRBV24-1	TRBJ1-5	many	CATSDPTGDSNQPQHF	TGTGCCACCAGTGACCCGACAGGGGATAGCAATCAGCCCCAGCATTTT
NA	TRBV7-2	TRBJ2-7	many	CASSLAPPDEQYF	TGTGCCAGCAGCTTAGCTCCCCCAGACGAGCAGTACTTC
NA	TRBV5-1	TRBJ2-7	NA	CASGLQQGSYEQYF	TGCGCCAGCGGCCTCCAACAGGGTTCCTACGAGCAGTACTTC
NA	TRBV20-1	TRBJ2-1	many	CSASGWQTYHEQFF	TGCAGTGCTAGTGGCTGGCAGACATATCATGAGCAGTTCTTC
NA	TRBV11-2	TRBJ2-1	NA	CANTFRGNEQFF	TGTGCCAACACCTTTAGAGGTAATGAGCAGTTCTTC
TRBD2	TRBV5-1	TRBJ2-7	many	CASSSSRLACEQYF	TGCGCCAGCAGTTCCTCGAGACTAGCATGCGAGCAGTACTTC
NA	TRBV3-1	TRBJ2-1	many	CASSQVGAWREWGNEQFF	TGTGCCAGCAGCCAAGTGGGGGCTTGGCGGGAGTGGGGCAATGAGCAGTTCTTC
NA	TRBV6-2/TRBV6-3	TRBJ1-1	many	CASSFTGGAAEAFF	TGTGCCAGCAGTTTTACCGGGGGGGCGGCTGAAGCTTTCTTT
TRBD1	TRBV13	TRBJ1-2	many	CASSPHRGSTLKDGYTF	TGTGCCAGCAGCCCCCACAGGGGGTCTACTTTAAAGGATGGCTACACCTTC
NA	TRBV29-1	TRBJ1-3	NA	CSVPPTTNPGNTIYF	TGCAGCGTTCCTCCAACCACCAACCCTGGAAACACCATATATTTT
TRBD2	TRBV20-1	TRBJ2-3	NA	CSASGLAGGPAQYF	TGCAGTGCTAGTGGACTAGCGGGGGGGCCGGCGCAGTATTTT
TRBD2	TRBV5-5	TRBJ2-3	many	CASSLAGDSPSTDTQYF	TGTGCCAGCAGTTTAGCGGGTGACTCCCCTAGCACAGATACGCAGTATTTT
NA	TRBV5-1	TRBJ2-3	many	CASSSRLPRGADTQYF	TGCGCCAGCAGCTCCCGACTGCCACGGGGCGCAGATACGCAGTATTTT
NA	TRBV19	TRBJ2-3	many	CASSNRDQGTVDTQYF	TGTGCCAGTAGTAACCGGGACCAAGGCACGGTAGATACGCAGTATTTT
NA	TRBV4-1	TRBJ1-2	many	CASSQVQDGIYGYTF	TGCGCCAGCAGCCAAGTACAAGACGGCATCTATGGCTACACCTTC
NA	TRBV7-2	TRBJ2-2	many	CASSLDGTGELFF	TGTGCCAGCAGCTTAGACGGGACCGGGGAGCTGTTTTTT
NA	TRBV21-1	TRBJ2-2	NA	CASSKADRERGAGELFF	TGTGCCAGCAGCAAAGCCGATCGGGAGAGAGGGGCCGGGGAGCTGTTTTTT